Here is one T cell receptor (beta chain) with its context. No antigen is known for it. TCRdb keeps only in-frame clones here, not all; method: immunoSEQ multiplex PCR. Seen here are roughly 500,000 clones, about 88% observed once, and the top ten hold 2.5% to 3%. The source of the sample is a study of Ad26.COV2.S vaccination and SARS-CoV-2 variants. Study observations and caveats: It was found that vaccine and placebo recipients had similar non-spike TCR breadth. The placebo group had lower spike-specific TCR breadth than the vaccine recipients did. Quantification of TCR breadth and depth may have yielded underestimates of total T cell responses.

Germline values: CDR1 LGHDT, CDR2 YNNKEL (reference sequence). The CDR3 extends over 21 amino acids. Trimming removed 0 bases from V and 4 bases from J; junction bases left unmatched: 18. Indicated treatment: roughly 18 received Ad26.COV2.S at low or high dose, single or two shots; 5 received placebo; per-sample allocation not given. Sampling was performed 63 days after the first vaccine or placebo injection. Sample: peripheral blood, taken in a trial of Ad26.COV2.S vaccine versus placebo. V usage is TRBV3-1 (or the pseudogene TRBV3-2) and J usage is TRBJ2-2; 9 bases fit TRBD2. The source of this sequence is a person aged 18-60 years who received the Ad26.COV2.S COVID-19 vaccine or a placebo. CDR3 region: CASSQEGSGSTPLIGTGELFF. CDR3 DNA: TGTGCCAGCAGCCAAGAAGGTAGCGGGAGTACCCCTCTGATAGGCACCGGGGAGCTGTTTTTT.